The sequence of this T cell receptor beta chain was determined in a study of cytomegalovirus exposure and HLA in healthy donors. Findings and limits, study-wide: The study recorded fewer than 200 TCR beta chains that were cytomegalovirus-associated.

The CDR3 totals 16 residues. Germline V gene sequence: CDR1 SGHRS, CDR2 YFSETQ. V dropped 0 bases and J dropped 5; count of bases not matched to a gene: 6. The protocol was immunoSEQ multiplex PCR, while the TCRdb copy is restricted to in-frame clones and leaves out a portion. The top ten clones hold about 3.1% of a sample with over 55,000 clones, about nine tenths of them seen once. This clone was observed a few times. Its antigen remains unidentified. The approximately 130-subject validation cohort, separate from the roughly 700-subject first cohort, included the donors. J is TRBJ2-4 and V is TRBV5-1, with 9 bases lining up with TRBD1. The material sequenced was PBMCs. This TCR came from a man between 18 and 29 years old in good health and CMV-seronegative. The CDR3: CASSLGLQGAQNIQYF. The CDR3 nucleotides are TGCGCCAGCAGCTTGGGGTTACAGGGGGCACAAAACATTCAGTACTTC.